This T cell receptor beta chain stems from a study of T-cell reconstitution after alpha-beta-depleted transplantation in children. A library of TCRbeta sequences, prepared with unique molecular identifiers, was generated. TCRdb ran MiXCR on the PCR reads and lists one entry per CDR3 protein. The sample records about a million distinct CDR3 sequences, about 31% being singletons. In germline, CDR1 is LNHDA, CDR2 SQIVND (reference sequence). V lost 3 bases, J lost 0 bases, and 14 bases lay in between. The CDR3 has 16 amino acids. The sequence derives from a boy less than two years old who had a stem cell transplant for SCID, so the T cells may come from the graft donor. This specimen consisted of PBMCs, mostly from graft donor cells, obtained 360 days after TCRalphabeta/CD19-depleted stem cell transplant. The chain links TRBV19 to TRBJ1-1; TRBD1 might be the D (5 bases). CDR3 nucleotides: TGTGCCAGTAGTATTTATCCGGGAGGGGTGAACACTGAAGCTTTCTTT. This translates into CASSIYPGGVNTEAFF.